This is a list of T cell receptor beta chains from one sample in a study of T cells in Graves' hyperthyroidism and ophthalmopathy. TCRdb reanalysed the multiplex PCR reads using MiXCR and keeps one entry per CDR3 protein. The data hold 280,000 or so distinct CDR3 sequences, with about 15% observed a single time. Sequencing was carried out using blood. The receptors shown here come from a woman in her forties or fifties with Graves' hyperthyroidism that later progressed to Graves' ophthalmopathy. The CDR3 runs from the conserved cysteine through the conserved F or W. Fields, in order: clone size, V gene, D gene, J gene, CDR3 protein, CDR3 DNA. The D gene is left open where the match is weak. The size of a clone is reported for some rows only, either as once, few or many, or as a class for expanded clones.

.,TRBV5-1,TRBD1,TRBJ1-2,CASSSGTGSGPYGYTF,TGCGCCAGCAGCTCCGGGACAGGGTCCGGGCCGTATGGCTACACCTTC
.,TRBV7-9,TRBD1,TRBJ2-3,CASSPGQGIGDTQYF,TGTGCCAGCAGCCCAGGACAGGGGATAGGAGATACGCAGTATTTT
few,TRBV25-1,.,TRBJ1-6,CASSGSAQGSSPLHF,TGTGCCAGCAGTGGCTCCGCACAGGGAAGTTCACCCCTCCACTTT
.,TRBV20-1,TRBD1,TRBJ2-3,CSARTPTGTAKSSTDTQYF,TGCAGTGCTAGAACCCCGACCGGGACAGCGAAATCTAGCACAGATACGCAGTATTTT
many,TRBV5-1,.,TRBJ2-7,CASSSPGLTYEQYF,TGCGCCAGCAGCTCCCCCGGACTCACTTACGAGCAGTACTTC
few,TRBV12-3/TRBV12-4,.,TRBJ2-1,CASRGGSYNEQFF,TGTGCCAGCAGGGGCGGATCCTACAATGAGCAGTTCTTC
many,TRBV27,TRBD1,TRBJ2-1,CASSLLRDRGHEQFF,TGTGCCAGCAGTTTATTACGGGACAGGGGGCATGAGCAGTTCTTC
many,TRBV20-1,TRBD2,TRBJ2-7,CSASSGRAGEQYF,TGCAGTGCTAGTTCCGGGAGGGCCGGCGAGCAGTACTTC
few,TRBV5-6,TRBD1,TRBJ2-3,CASTLTGVPDTQYF,TGTGCCAGCACCCTGACAGGGGTTCCAGATACGCAGTATTTT
.,TRBV11-2,.,TRBJ1-6,CASNGGGRKVNPLHF,TGTGCCAGCAACGGGGGGGGGAGGAAGGTTAACCCCCTCCACTTT
few,TRBV15,TRBD1,TRBJ1-6,CATSRERTGASPLHF,TGTGCCACCAGCAGAGAACGGACAGGGGCTTCACCCCTCCACTTT
.,TRBV6-1,.,TRBJ1-4,CASSEANEKLFF,TGTGCCAGCAGTGAAGCTAATGAAAAACTGTTTTTT
few,TRBV2,TRBD2,TRBJ2-3,CASSGRLAGTDTQYF,TGTGCCAGCAGTGGACGACTAGCGGGCACAGATACGCAGTATTTT
many,TRBV28,TRBD2,TRBJ2-1,CASSFPSGSSYNEQFF,TGTGCCAGCAGTTTCCCTAGCGGGAGCTCCTACAATGAGCAGTTCTTC
many,TRBV12-3/TRBV12-4,.,TRBJ2-7,CASSPWTYEQYF,TGTGCCAGCAGCCCTTGGACCTACGAGCAGTACTTC
many,TRBV6-1,.,TRBJ1-1,CASRENTEAFF,TGTGCCAGCAGGGAAAACACTGAAGCTTTCTTT
many,TRBV7-2,.,TRBJ2-7,CASSPRAGLAYEQYF,TGTGCCAGCAGCCCTCGGGCAGGGCTGGCCTACGAGCAGTACTTC
many,TRBV27,.,TRBJ2-4,CASSLAHPNIIQAKNIQYF,TGTGCCAGCAGTTTGGCCCATCCCAACATCATTCAAGCCAAAAACATTCAGTACTTC
few,TRBV29-1,TRBD1,TRBJ1-2,CSVLDRDYGYTF,TGCAGCGTTCTAGACAGGGACTATGGCTACACCTTC
.,TRBV7-3,.,TRBJ2-2,CASSLFWGRETGELFF,TGTGCCAGCAGCTTATTTTGGGGGCGCGAGACCGGGGAGCTGTTTTTT
.,TRBV2,TRBD1,TRBJ2-7,CASRTGTGGREQYF,TGTGCCAGCAGGACCGGGACAGGGGGGAGGGAGCAGTACTTC
many,TRBV6-5,.,TRBJ2-5,CASSYDFRETQYF,TGTGCCAGCAGTTACGACTTCAGGGAGACCCAGTACTTC
few,TRBV28,TRBD2,TRBJ2-3,CASSLYLAGSTDTQYF,TGTGCCAGCAGTTTGTACCTAGCGGGGAGCACAGATACGCAGTATTTT
many,TRBV2,TRBD2,TRBJ2-1,CASSPGGLAGVSYNEQFF,TGTGCCAGCAGTCCAGGGGGACTAGCGGGAGTCTCCTACAATGAGCAGTTCTTC
.,TRBV19,.,TRBJ1-5,CASSIIQGSNQPQHF,TGTGCCAGTAGTATCATTCAGGGGAGCAATCAGCCCCAGCATTTT
.,TRBV5-4,TRBD1,TRBJ1-5,CASSSGGDRGQPQHF,TGTGCCAGCAGCTCAGGGGGCGATCGAGGTCAGCCCCAGCATTTT
.,TRBV13,TRBD2,TRBJ2-7,CASRTSGRAAEQYF,TGTGCCAGCAGAACTAGCGGGAGGGCGGCCGAGCAGTACTTC
.,TRBV3-1,.,TRBJ2-2,CASSRAGGTGELFF,TGTGCCAGCAGCCGGGCAGGTGGAACCGGGGAGCTGTTTTTT
few,TRBV7-6,TRBD2,TRBJ2-1,CASSLLAGAYNEQFF,TGTGCCAGCAGCTTACTAGCGGGAGCCTACAATGAGCAGTTCTTC
many,TRBV5-1,.,TRBJ1-1,CASSSHANTEAFF,TGCGCCAGCAGCTCACACGCGAACACTGAAGCTTTCTTT
many,TRBV9,TRBD1,TRBJ2-7,CASSVSGTASYEQYF,TGTGCCAGCAGCGTATCCGGGACAGCCTCCTACGAGCAGTACTTC
many,TRBV7-9,.,TRBJ2-7,CASSPSLRSYEQYF,TGTGCCAGCAGCCCAAGCCTCCGATCCTACGAGCAGTACTTC
many,TRBV5-1,.,TRBJ1-1,CASSELIRANTEAFF,TGCGCCAGCAGCGAACTTATAAGGGCGAACACTGAAGCTTTCTTT
once,TRBV20-1,TRBD2,TRBJ2-1,CSATGTRATHEQFF,TGCAGTGCCACCGGGACTAGGGCAACACATGAGCAGTTCTTC
many,TRBV11-1,TRBD2,TRBJ2-5,CASSPGLAGEMPETQYF,TGTGCCAGCAGCCCAGGGCTAGCGGGAGAAATGCCAGAGACCCAGTACTTC
many,TRBV20-1,.,TRBJ2-7,CSARVLGRSYEQYF,TGCAGTGCTAGAGTGTTAGGGCGATCCTACGAGCAGTACTTC
many,TRBV28,.,TRBJ1-5,CASSFIRNQPQHF,TGTGCCAGCAGTTTTATCAGGAATCAGCCCCAGCATTTT
many,TRBV20-1,TRBD2,TRBJ2-1,CSAPSGRGVYNEQFF,TGCAGTGCTCCTAGCGGGAGGGGGGTGTACAATGAGCAGTTCTTC
.,TRBV6-1,.,TRBJ1-2,CASQMSGAIYGYTF,TGTGCCAGCCAGATGTCGGGGGCGATCTATGGCTACACCTTC
.,TRBV7-2,TRBD2,TRBJ2-1,CASSRGPGGLNEQFF,TGTGCCAGCAGCCGGGGCCCGGGGGGGCTTAATGAGCAGTTCTTC
many,TRBV13,.,TRBJ2-3,CASSLEGRRTDTQYF,TGTGCCAGCAGCTTAGAGGGGAGAAGGACAGATACGCAGTATTTT
many,TRBV6-1,TRBD1,TRBJ1-1,CASSEHLDRVETEAFF,TGTGCCAGCAGTGAGCACCTCGACAGGGTGGAGACTGAAGCTTTCTTT
many,TRBV6-1,.,TRBJ1-1,CASSFRGASEAFF,TGTGCCAGCAGCTTCCGAGGGGCCTCTGAAGCTTTCTTT
many,TRBV12-3/TRBV12-4,.,TRBJ2-2,CASSLGWTGELFF,TGTGCCAGTAGCCTAGGGTGGACCGGGGAGCTGTTTTTT
few,TRBV7-9,.,TRBJ1-4,CASSLGSGVREKLFF,TGTGCCAGCAGCTTAGGGTCGGGGGTTCGAGAAAAACTGTTTTTT
many,TRBV28,.,TRBJ2-2,CASSLPSGDTGELFF,TGTGCCAGCAGTTTGCCAAGCGGAGACACCGGGGAGCTGTTTTTT
many,TRBV5-1,.,TRBJ1-2,CASSLTGLYGYTF,TGCGCCAGCAGCTTAACAGGCCTCTATGGCTACACCTTC
few,TRBV5-1,.,TRBJ1-1,CASSLMGRTEAFF,TGCGCCAGCAGTTTAATGGGACGTACTGAAGCTTTCTTT